The 25 T cell receptor beta chains in this list originate from one sample, sequenced in a study of T cell repertoires in cytomegalovirus infection. MiXCR was run by TCRdb on the reads, yielding one entry per CDR3 protein. In the table there are roughly 320,000 distinct CDR3 sequences, 8% to 10% of which are singletons. The sample consisted of PBMCs. The receptor set was obtained from a human donor in good health (CMV status not recorded). Some clones in this sample may be carry-over from other donors' samples.

There are many counts of this clonotype. The gene calls are TRBV19 and TRBJ1-1; 7 bases are shared with TRBD1. This CDR3 is 14 amino acids long. V shed 6 bases, J shed 1 base, and the junction held 5 bases outside the gene matches. Germline CDR1 is LNHDA and CDR2 is SQIVND (reference sequence). CDR3 in amino acids: CASRSGTENTEAFF. The CDR3 region has the DNA TGTGCCAGTAGATCCGGGACAGAGAACACTGAAGCTTTCTTT. Based on the CDR3 plus reference TRBV19 and TRBJ1-1, the full variable domain is DGGITQSPKYLFRKEGQNVTLSCEQNLNHDAMYWYRQDPGQGLRLIYYSQIVNDFQKGDIAEGYSVSREKKESFPLTVTSAQKNPTAFYLCASRSGTENTEAFFGQGTRLTVV.

This clonotype was seen a single time. A single base separates this from a much larger clone, so it may be a read error. The rearrangement uses TRBV28 and TRBJ2-5, with D possibly being TRBD2 (7 bases). The CDR3 runs 15 residues. Germline-derived CDR1 and CDR2 are MDHEN and SYDVKM. V lost 8 bases, J lost 5 bases, and 21 bases lay in between. DNA for the CDR3: TGTGCCAGCGGTGGGCGGGCCAGGGGAGGGGAGACCCAGTACTTC. It translates to CASGGRARGGETQYF.

With respect to this clonotype: At one boundary the junction diverges from the germline segment, which might be a read error. This rearrangement joins TRBV7-8 to TRBJ1-1, with TRBD1 as a possible D gene (6 bases). The CDR3 is 16 residues long. From germline, CDR1 is SGHVS and CDR2 FQNEAQ. The DNA for the CDR3 is TGTGCCAGCGGCTTGGGGGGGGCGGCCTTTGGCACTGAAGCTTTCTTT. Protein: CASGLGGAAFGTEAFF. Looking up the rest from reference TRBV7-8 and TRBJ1-1 gives the full variable domain: GAGVSQSPRYKVAKRGQDVALRCDPISGHVSLFWYQQALGQGPEFLTYFQNEAQLDKSGLPSDRFFAERPEGSVSTLKIQRTQQEDSAVYLCASGLGGAAFGTEAFFGQGTRLTVV.

This chain joins TRBV29-1 and TRBJ2-7; maybe TRBD1 (6 bases). V dropped 0 bases and J dropped 1 base, with 13 bases sitting between them. This CDR3 spans 15 amino acids. Germline loops: CDR1 SQVTM, CDR2 ANQGSEA. The CDR3 region is CSVEDVRGFSYEQYF. CDR3 coding DNA: TGCAGCGTTGAAGATGTCAGGGGATTTTCCTACGAGCAGTACTTC.

This clonotype was found a few times. The chain combines TRBV5-6 with TRBJ1-4; D is perhaps TRBD1 (5 bases). Trimming cost V 2 bases and J 7 bases, with 12 bases left between them. CDR1 and CDR2 from the germline V gene are SGHDT and YYEEEE. This CDR3 region has 14 residues. CDR3: CASSFGGWGEKLFF. Written as DNA, the CDR3 is TGTGCCAGCAGCTTCGGGGGATGGGGTGAAAAACTGTTTTTT. Supplemented by reference TRBV5-6 and TRBJ1-4, the full variable domain reads DAGVTQSPTHLIKTRGQQVTLRCSPKSGHDTVSWYQQALGQGPQFIFQYYEEEERQRGNFPDRFSGHQFPNYSSELNVNALLLGDSALYLCASSFGGWGEKLFFGSGTQLSVL.

This clonotype was detected ten times or more. The chain uses TRBV7-8 and TRBJ2-1; TRBD1 might be the D (7 bases). Looked up from germline, CDR1 is SGHVS and CDR2 is FQNEAQ. The CDR3 extends over 13 amino acids. V gave up 5 bases and J gave up 10 bases, with 15 bases separating them. The CDR3 loop is CASSPRGDSEQFF. DNA for the CDR3: TGTGCCAGCAGCCCTAGGGGGGACAGCGAGCAGTTCTTC.

In this sample, this clonotype turned up many times. The V and J genes are TRBV27 and TRBJ2-5, with 7 bases matching TRBD1. Germline V lookup: CDR1 MNHEY, CDR2 SMNVEV (reference sequence). This CDR3 comprises 13 residues. V was clipped by 6 bases and J by 5 bases; unmatched bases: 6. CDR3 DNA sequence: TGTGCCAGCAGCTACAGGGGCAGGGAGACCCAGTACTTC. Translation gives CASSYRGRETQYF.

The chain is built from TRBV28 and TRBJ1-5, with 7 bases fitting TRBD1. The CDR3 spans 14 residues. V was clipped by 5 bases and J by 6 bases; unmatched bases: 7. Germline lookup yields CDR1 MDHEN and CDR2 SYDVKM. CDR3 sequence: CASSNLGTAQPQHF. The DNA for the CDR3 is TGTGCCAGCAGTAACCTTGGGACAGCTCAGCCCCAGCATTTT.

The genes are TRBV29-1 and TRBJ2-2; weak D call: TRBD1 (5 bases). There are 12 residues in the CDR3. Germline V gene data show CDR1 as SQVTM and CDR2 as ANQGSEA. Deletions cut 5 bases from V and 5 bases from J, with 9 bases between. The CDR3 coding sequence is TGCAGCGTTACCTCAGGGACCGGGGAGCTGTTTTTT. This gives the protein CSVTSGTGELFF.

V and J are TRBV7-8 and TRBJ1-1; D remains ambiguous. The CDR3 covers 14 residues. CDR1 and CDR2 from the germline V gene are SGHVS and FQNEAQ. The V gene lost 6 bases and the J gene lost 0 bases, with 11 bases spanning the gap. The CDR3 DNA follows: TGTGCCAGCAGGCCGGAGGCGGTGAACACTGAAGCTTTCTTT. The encoded protein is CASRPEAVNTEAFF.

This clonotype was picked up a small number of times. The chain joins TRBV28 to TRBJ1-5; D unresolved. This CDR3 is 13 amino acids long. Germline V CDR1 and CDR2: MDHEN, SYDVKM. V lost 1 base and J 11 bases, leaving 12 bases between the germline ends. The CDR3 DNA is TGTGCCAGCAGTTTATTGTCACCCATCGCCCAGCATTTT. This sequence encodes CASSLLSPIAQHF.

V usage is TRBV29-1 and J usage is TRBJ2-7, with 8 bases lining up with TRBD2. Trimming at V came to 6 bases and at J to 6 bases, leaving 10 bases not matched to a gene. CDR1 and CDR2 from the germline V gene are SQVTM and ANQGSEA. The CDR3 loop spans 13 amino acids. The CDR3: CSVRSGDRREQYF. The CDR3 DNA sequence: TGCAGCGTCCGTAGCGGGGACCGCCGCGAGCAGTACTTC.

This clonotype was seen repeatedly, ten times or more. The V gene is TRBV14, the J gene TRBJ2-3; 9 nucleotides line up with TRBD1. V lost 5 bases to trimming and J lost 3 bases; unmatched junction nucleotides: 9. CDR1 and CDR2 from the germline V gene are SGHDN and FVKESK. The CDR3 loop spans 16 amino acids. The CDR3 DNA sequence: TGTGCCAGCAGCTTGGACAGGGGTGTCGGAACAGATACGCAGTATTTT. Its protein product is CASSLDRGVGTDTQYF.

The sample holds a few counts of this clonotype. This rearrangement joins TRBV7-9 to TRBJ2-4, with 7 bases aligning to TRBD2. The CDR3 covers 16 residues. The junction had 4 bases not matched to a gene; V was cut back by 2 bases and J by 0 bases. Per the germline V gene, CDR1 is SEHNR and CDR2 is FQNEAQ (reference sequence). Written as DNA, the CDR3 is TGTGCCAGCAGCTTACTAGCGGCCTTAGCCAAAAACATTCAGTACTTC. As protein: CASSLLAALAKNIQYF.

As concerns this clonotype: This clone may be a read error of a much larger clone one base away. The chain uses TRBV5-1 and TRBJ2-3, with 10 nucleotides matching TRBD2. Trimming cost V 7 bases and J 0 bases; bases outside gene matches: 8. The CDR3 consists of 16 residues. The germline CDR1 and CDR2 sequences are SGHRS and YFSETQ. CDR3 in amino acids: CASCSGGSSSTDTQYF. The CDR3 DNA reads as TGCGCCAGCTGTAGCGGGGGGTCTTCGAGCACAGATACGCAGTATTTT.

This clonotype appeared many times. The chain joins TRBV28 to TRBJ2-3; D possibly corresponds to TRBD2 (7 bases). V lost 4 bases to trimming and J lost 6 bases, with 20 bases between them. Germline assignment: CDR1 MDHEN and CDR2 SYDVKM. This CDR3 comprises 16 residues. The CDR3 coding sequence is TGTGCCAGCAGTTGGACTAGTGAGGGGGGGCCCGATACGCAGTATTTT. Encoded protein: CASSWTSEGGPDTQYF. Full variable domain (missing parts from reference TRBV28 and TRBJ2-3): DVKVTQSSRYLVKRTGEKVFLECVQDMDHENMFWYRQDPGLGLRLIYFSYDVKMKEKGDIPEGYSVSREKKERFSLILESASTNQTSMYLCASSWTSEGGPDTQYFGPGTRLTVL.

Notes on this clonotype: A read error may be the cause here, since a much bigger clone is one base away. This chain uses TRBV3-1 with TRBJ1-1, with D maybe TRBD1 (5 bases). The V gene's germline CDR1 is LGHDT and CDR2 YNNKEL (reference sequence). The CDR3 spans 14 residues. Trimming left V 5 bases short and J 6 bases short, with 16 bases between. This chain's CDR3 is CASSRGLEGSEAFF. In nucleotides, the CDR3 is TGTGCCAGCAGCAGAGGACTGGAGGGGTCTGAAGCTTTCTTT.

The chain joins TRBV20-1 to TRBJ1-2; TRBD1 matches 12 bases. V lost 3 bases and J lost 7; bases outside the gene matches: 12. Germline CDR1 DFQATT, CDR2 SNEGSKA (reference sequence). The CDR3 runs 16 residues. The CDR3: CSASSGTGGPWGGYTF. The CDR3 DNA reads TGCAGTGCTAGCTCCGGGACAGGGGGCCCTTGGGGTGGCTACACCTTC.

The rearrangement uses TRBV27 and TRBJ2-5; no reliable D call. The CDR3 contains 15 residues. The V end was cut by 4 bases, the J end by 2 bases, with 14 bases between. The V gene's germline CDR1 is MNHEY and CDR2 SMNVEV (reference sequence). CDR3 in DNA: TGTGCCAGCAGTTCATCATTTTTGTCGCAAGAGACCCAGTACTTC. This gives the protein CASSSSFLSQETQYF.

This clonotype was seen repeatedly, ten times or more. V usage is TRBV2 and J usage is TRBJ2-7; 7 nucleotides line up with TRBD2. CDR3 length: 16 residues. J gave up 4 bases and V 6 bases, and 15 bases lay outside the gene matches. CDR1 and CDR2 from the germline V gene are SNHLY and FYNNEI. The CDR3 spells CASRPSSSGPLYEQYV. Here the CDR3 DNA reads TGTGCCAGCAGGCCTTCCTCTAGCGGCCCTCTTTACGAGCAGTACGTC.

This chain connects TRBV20-1 to TRBJ2-2, with a possible D match to TRBD2 (5 bases). The CDR3 spans 13 residues. V lost 2 bases and J lost 6, with 10 bases in between. Germline V gene data show CDR1 as DFQATT and CDR2 as SNEGSKA (reference sequence). The CDR3 reads CSARPSSAGELFF. Here the CDR3 DNA reads TGCAGTGCTAGACCTAGCAGCGCCGGGGAGCTGTTTTTT.

There are many counts of this clonotype. The chain recombines TRBV4-1 with TRBJ2-7, with TRBD2 matching over 9 bases. Trimming cost V 4 bases and J 4 bases; bases outside gene matches: 11. The CDR3 loop spans 16 amino acids. Germline CDR1 is MGHRA and CDR2 is YSYEKL. DNA of the CDR3: TGCGCCAGCAGCCCGCAGATTGCTAGCGGGGAGTACGAGCAGTACTTC. It specifies CASSPQIASGEYEQYF.

This clonotype was seen repeatedly, ten times or more. The chain combines TRBV2 with TRBJ2-7; D gene ambiguous. CDR3 length equals 13 residues. Trimming took off 5 bases at V and 1 base at J, with 9 bases between the two ends. Looked up from germline, CDR1 is SNHLY and CDR2 is FYNNEI. This CDR3 reads CASSKVDSYEQYF. CDR3 sequence (DNA): TGTGCCAGCAGTAAAGTAGATTCCTACGAGCAGTACTTC.

This chain uses TRBV24-1 with TRBJ2-1; perhaps TRBD2 as D (5 bases). The CDR3 is 15 residues long. Germline V lookup: CDR1 KGHDR, CDR2 SFDVKD. V gave up 4 bases and J gave up 4 bases, with 13 bases separating them. As DNA, the CDR3 is TGTGCCACCAGTGACCCCGAGCGGACTTACAATGAGCAGTTCTTC. Encoded protein: CATSDPERTYNEQFF.

This clonotype came up many times. This chain joins TRBV6-2 or TRBV6-3 and TRBJ2-1; 8 positions match TRBD1. This CDR3 has 14 residues. J was trimmed by 9 bases and V by 0 bases; bases with no gene match: 4. The germline gives CDR1 MNHEY, CDR2 SVGEGT. CDR3 nucleotide sequence: TGTGCCAGCAGTTACTCGGGACAGGTGGTTGAGCAGTTCTTC. It specifies CASSYSGQVVEQFF.